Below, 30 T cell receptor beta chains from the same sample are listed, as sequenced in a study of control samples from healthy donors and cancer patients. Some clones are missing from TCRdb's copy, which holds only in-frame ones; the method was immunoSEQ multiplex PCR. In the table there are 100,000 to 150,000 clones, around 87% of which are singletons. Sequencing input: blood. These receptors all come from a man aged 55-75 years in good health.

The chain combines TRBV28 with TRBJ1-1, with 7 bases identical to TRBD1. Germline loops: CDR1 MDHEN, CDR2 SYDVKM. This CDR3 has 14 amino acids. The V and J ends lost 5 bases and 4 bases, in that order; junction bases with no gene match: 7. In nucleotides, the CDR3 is TGTGCCAGCAGTGCCACAGGGGCGGGCACTGAAGCTTTCTTT. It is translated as CASSATGAGTEAFF.

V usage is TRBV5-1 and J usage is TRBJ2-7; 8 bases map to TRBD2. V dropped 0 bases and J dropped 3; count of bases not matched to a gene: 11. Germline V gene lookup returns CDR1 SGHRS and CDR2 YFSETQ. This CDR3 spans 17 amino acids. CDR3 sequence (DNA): TGCGCCAGCAGCTTGGCTCCTAGGCGGGGGGAGAACTACGAGCAGTACTTC. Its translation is CASSLAPRRGENYEQYF.

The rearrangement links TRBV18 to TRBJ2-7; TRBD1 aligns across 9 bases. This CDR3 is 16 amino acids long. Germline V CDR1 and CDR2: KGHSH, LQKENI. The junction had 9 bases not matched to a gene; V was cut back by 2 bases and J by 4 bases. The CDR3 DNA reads TGTGCCAGCTCACCAGAACCCGGGACAGGGATTTACGAGCAGTACTTC. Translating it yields CASSPEPGTGIYEQYF.

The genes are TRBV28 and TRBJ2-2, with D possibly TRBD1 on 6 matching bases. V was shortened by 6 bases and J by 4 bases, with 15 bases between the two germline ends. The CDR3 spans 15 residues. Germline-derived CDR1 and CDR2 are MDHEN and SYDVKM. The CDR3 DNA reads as TGTGCCAGCAGATACTCAGGGGCGCCCACCGGGGAGCTGTTTTTT. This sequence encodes CASRYSGAPTGELFF.

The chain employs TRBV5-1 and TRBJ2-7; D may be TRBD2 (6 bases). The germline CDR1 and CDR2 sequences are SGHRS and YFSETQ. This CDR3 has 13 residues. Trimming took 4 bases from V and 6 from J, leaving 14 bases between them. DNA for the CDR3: TGCGCCAGCAGCGCCCTGGAGGGCACCGAGCAGTACTTC. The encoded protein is CASSALEGTEQYF.

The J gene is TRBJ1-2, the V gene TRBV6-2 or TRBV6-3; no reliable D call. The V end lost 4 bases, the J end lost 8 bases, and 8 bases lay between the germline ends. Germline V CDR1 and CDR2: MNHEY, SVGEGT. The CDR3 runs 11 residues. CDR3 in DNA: TGTGCCAGCAGTTTTTGGCTCGGCTACACCTTC. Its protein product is CASSFWLGYTF.

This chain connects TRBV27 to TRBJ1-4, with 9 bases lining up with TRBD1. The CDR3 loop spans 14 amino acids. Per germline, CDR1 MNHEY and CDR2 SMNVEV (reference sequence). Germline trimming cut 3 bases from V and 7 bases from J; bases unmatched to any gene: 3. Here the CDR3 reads CASSFGTGIEKLFF. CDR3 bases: TGTGCCAGCAGTTTTGGGACAGGGATTGAAAAACTGTTTTTT.

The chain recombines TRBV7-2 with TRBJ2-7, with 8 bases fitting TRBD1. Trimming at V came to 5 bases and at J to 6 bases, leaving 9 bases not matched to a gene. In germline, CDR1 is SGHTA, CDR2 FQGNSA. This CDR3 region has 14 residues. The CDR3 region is CASSVSGTGPEQYF. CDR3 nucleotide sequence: TGTGCCAGCAGCGTATCCGGGACAGGACCCGAGCAGTACTTC.

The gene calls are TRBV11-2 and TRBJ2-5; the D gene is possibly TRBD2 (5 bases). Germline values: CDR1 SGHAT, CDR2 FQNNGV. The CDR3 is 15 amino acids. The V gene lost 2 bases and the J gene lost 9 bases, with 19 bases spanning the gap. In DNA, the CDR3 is TGTGCCAGCAGCTTATCCCGGGGAGCCAAGAGACCCCAGTACTTC. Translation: CASSLSRGAKRPQYF.

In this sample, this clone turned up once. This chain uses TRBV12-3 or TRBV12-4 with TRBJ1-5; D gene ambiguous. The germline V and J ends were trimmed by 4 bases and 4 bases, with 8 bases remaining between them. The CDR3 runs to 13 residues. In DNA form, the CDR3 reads TGTGCCAGCAGTTGGGCTATAAATCAGCCCCAGCATTTT. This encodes CASSWAINQPQHF.

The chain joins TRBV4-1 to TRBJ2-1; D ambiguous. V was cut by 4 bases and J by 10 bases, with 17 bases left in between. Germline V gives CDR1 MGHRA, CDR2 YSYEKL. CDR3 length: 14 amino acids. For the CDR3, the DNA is TGCGCCAGCAGCCCTCCTCGTCGGGCAGAAGAGCAGTTCTTC. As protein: CASSPPRRAEEQFF.

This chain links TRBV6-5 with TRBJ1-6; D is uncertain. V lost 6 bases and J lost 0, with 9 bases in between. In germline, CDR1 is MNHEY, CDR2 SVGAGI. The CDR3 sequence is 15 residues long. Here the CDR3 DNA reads TGTGCCAGCAGCCCAAGAAGCTCCTATAATTCACCCCTCCACTTT. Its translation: CASSPRSSYNSPLHF.

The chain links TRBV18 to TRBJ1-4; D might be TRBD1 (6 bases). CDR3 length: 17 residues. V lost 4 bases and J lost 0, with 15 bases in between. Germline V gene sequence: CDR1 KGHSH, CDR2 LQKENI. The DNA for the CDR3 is TGTGCCAGCTCACTGGGGCAGGGGCTAACAACTAATGAAAAACTGTTTTTT. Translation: CASSLGQGLTTNEKLFF.

The CDR3 DNA reads as TGCGCCAGCAGCTGGACACCGACGAACACCGGGGAGCTGTTTTTT. It codes for CASSWTPTNTGELFF. V gene TRBV5-1 combines with J gene TRBJ2-2; a possible D gene is TRBD1 (5 bases). Trimming removed 3 bases from V and 0 bases from J, with 9 bases in between. This CDR3 spans 15 amino acids. In germline, CDR1 is SGHRS, CDR2 YFSETQ. The full variable domain, completed using reference TRBV5-1 and TRBJ2-2, is KAGVTQTPRYLIKTRGQQVTLSCSPISGHRSVSWYQQTPGQGLQFLFEYFSETQRNKGNFPGRFSGRQFSNSRSEMNVSTLELGDSALYLCASSWTPTNTGELFFGEGSRLTVL.

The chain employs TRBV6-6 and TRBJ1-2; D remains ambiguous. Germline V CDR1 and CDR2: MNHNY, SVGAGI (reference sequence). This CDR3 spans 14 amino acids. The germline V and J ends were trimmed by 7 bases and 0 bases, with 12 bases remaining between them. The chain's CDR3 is CASIQQNTNYGYTF. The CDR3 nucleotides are TGTGCCAGCATCCAACAGAACACTAACTATGGCTACACCTTC.

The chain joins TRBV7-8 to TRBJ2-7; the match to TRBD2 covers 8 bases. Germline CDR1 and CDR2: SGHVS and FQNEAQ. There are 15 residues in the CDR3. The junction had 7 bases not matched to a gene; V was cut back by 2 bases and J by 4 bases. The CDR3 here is CASSLSGGASYEQYF. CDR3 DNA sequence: TGTGCCAGCAGCTTATCGGGGGGGGCTAGTTACGAGCAGTACTTC.

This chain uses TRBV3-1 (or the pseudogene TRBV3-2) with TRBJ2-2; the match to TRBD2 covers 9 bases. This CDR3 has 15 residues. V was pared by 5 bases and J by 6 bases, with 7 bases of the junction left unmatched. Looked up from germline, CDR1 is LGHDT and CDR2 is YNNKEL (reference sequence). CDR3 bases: TGTGCCAGCAGCTTAGCGGGGGACATACCCGGGGAGCTGTTTTTT. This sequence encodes CASSLAGDIPGELFF.

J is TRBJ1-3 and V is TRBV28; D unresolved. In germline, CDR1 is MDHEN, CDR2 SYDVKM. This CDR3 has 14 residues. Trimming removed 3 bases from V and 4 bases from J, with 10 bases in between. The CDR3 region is CASSLGHTGNTIYF. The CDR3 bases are TGTGCCAGCAGTTTGGGTCACACCGGAAACACCATATATTTT.

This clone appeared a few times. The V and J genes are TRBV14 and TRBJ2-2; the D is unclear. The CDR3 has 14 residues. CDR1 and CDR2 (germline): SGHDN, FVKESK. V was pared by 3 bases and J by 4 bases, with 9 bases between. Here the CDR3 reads CASSQGITTGELFF. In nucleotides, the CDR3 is TGTGCCAGCAGCCAGGGGATTACCACCGGGGAGCTGTTTTTT. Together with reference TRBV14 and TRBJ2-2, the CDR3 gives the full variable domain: EAGVTQFPSHSVIEKGQTVTLRCDPISGHDNLYWYRRVMGKEIKFLLHFVKESKQDESGMPNNRFLAERTGGTYSTLKVQPAELEDSGVYFCASSQGITTGELFFGEGSRLTVL.

Here the CDR3 reads CASTLAGYSTDTQYF. The CDR3 coding sequence is TGTGCCAGCACACTAGCGGGGTACTCCACAGATACGCAGTATTTT. The chain joins TRBV6-5 to TRBJ2-3; 10 bases map to TRBD2. The germline gives CDR1 MNHEY, CDR2 SVGAGI. CDR3 length equals 15 residues. V dropped 7 bases and J dropped 2; count of bases not matched to a gene: 6.

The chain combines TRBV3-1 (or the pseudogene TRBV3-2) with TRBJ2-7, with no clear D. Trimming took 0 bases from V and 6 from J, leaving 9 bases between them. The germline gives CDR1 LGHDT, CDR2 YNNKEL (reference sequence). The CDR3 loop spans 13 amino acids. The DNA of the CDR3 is TGTGCCAGCAGCCAAGATAACACACGCGAGCAGTACTTC. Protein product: CASSQDNTREQYF.

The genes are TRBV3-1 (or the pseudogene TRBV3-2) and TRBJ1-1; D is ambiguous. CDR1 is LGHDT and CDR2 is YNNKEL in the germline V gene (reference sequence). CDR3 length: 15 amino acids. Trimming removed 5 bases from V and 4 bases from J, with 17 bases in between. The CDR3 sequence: CASSAPGVMGTEAFF. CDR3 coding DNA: TGTGCCAGCAGCGCGCCCGGGGTCATGGGCACTGAAGCTTTCTTT.

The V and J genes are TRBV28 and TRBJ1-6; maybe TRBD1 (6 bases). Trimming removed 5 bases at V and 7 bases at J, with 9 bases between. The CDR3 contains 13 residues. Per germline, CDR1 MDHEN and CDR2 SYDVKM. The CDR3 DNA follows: TGTGCCAGCAGTGGGGGGGCAAATTCACCCCTCCACTTT. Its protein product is CASSGGANSPLHF.

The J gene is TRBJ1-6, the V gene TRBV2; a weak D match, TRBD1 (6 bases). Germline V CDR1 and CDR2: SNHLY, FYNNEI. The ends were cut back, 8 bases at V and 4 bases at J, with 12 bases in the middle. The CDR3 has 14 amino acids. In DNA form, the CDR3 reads TGTGCCAGCCGGGGGCAGGTTTATAATTCACCCCTCCACTTT. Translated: CASRGQVYNSPLHF.

CDR3 sequence: CASTEGSGYLWETQYF. As DNA, the CDR3 is TGTGCCAGCACCGAAGGGAGCGGCTACTTGTGGGAGACCCAGTACTTC. The J gene is TRBJ2-5, the V gene TRBV2; D may be TRBD2 (5 bases). Deletions cut 7 bases from V and 5 bases from J, with 23 bases between. Germline lookup yields CDR1 SNHLY and CDR2 FYNNEI. CDR3 size: 16 residues.

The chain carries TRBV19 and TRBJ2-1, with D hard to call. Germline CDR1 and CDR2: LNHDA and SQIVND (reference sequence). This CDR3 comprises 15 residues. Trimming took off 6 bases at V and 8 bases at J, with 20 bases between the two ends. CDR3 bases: TGTGCCAGTAGACCGCGAGCAGCCCGCTGGGATGAGCAGTTCTTC. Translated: CASRPRAARWDEQFF.

CDR3 bases: TGTGCCAGCAGCTTAGCGGACTTCCAGCCCCAGCATTTT. Translation: CASSLADFQPQHF. This chain uses TRBV7-2 with TRBJ1-5; D ambiguous. The CDR3 runs 13 residues. V was trimmed by 0 bases and J by 7 bases, leaving 7 bases between them. The germline CDR1 and CDR2 sequences are SGHTA and FQGNSA. The variable domain in full, with the rest retrieved from reference TRBV7-2 and TRBJ1-5, is GAGVSQSPSNKVTEKGKDVELRCDPISGHTALYWYRQSLGQGLEFLIYFQGNSAPDKSGLPSDRFSAERTGGSVSTLTIQRTQQEDSAVYLCASSLADFQPQHFGDGTRLSIL.

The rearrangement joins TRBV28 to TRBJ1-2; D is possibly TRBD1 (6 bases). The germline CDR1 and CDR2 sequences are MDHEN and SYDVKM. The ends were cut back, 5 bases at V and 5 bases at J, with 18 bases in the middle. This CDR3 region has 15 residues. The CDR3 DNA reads TGTGCCAGCAGTCTAACCGGGAGGGGGAGGTATGGCTACACCTTC. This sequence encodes CASSLTGRGRYGYTF.

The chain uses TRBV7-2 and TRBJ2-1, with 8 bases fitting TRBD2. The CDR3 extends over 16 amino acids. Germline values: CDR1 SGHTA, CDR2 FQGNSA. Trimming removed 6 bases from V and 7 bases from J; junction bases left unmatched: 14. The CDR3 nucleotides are TGTGCCAGCAGGATTAGCGGGGCACCCCCAGGGAATGAGCAGTTCTTC. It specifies CASRISGAPPGNEQFF.

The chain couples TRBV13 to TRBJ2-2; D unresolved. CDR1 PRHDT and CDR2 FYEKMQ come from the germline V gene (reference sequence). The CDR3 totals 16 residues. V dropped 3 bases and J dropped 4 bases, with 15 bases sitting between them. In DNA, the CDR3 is TGTGCCAGCAGCTTTGGTGGGTTTTCGGGCACCGGGGAGCTGTTTTTT. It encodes CASSFGGFSGTGELFF.